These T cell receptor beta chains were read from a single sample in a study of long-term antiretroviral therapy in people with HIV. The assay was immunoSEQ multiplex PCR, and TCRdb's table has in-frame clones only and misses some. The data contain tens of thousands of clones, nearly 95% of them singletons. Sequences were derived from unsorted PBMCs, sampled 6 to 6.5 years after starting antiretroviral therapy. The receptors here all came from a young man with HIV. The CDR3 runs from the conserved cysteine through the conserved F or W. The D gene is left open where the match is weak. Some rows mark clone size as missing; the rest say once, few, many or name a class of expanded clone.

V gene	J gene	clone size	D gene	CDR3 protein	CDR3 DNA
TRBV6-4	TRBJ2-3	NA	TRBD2	CASSERGLGTTDTQYF	TGTGCCAGCAGTGAAAGGGGACTAGGGACAACAGATACGCAGTATTTT
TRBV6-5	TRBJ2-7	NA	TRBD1	CASSYDRGLGEQYF	TGTGCCAGCAGTTACGACAGGGGGCTGGGCGAGCAGTACTTC
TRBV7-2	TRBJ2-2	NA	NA	CASSLTGTRELFF	TGTGCCAGCAGCTTAACCGGGACCAGAGAGCTGTTTTTT
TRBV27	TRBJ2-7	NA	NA	CASSFSGGAHEQYF	TGTGCCAGCAGTTTCAGTGGGGGTGCCCACGAGCAGTACTTC
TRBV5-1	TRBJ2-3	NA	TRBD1	CASSRTGGRSTDTQYF	TGCGCCAGCAGCCGGACAGGGGGCAGGAGCACAGATACGCAGTATTTT
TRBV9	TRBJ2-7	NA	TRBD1	CASSVTGQGPYEQYF	TGTGCCAGCAGCGTGACGGGACAGGGTCCCTACGAGCAGTACTTC
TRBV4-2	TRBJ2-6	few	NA	CASSQDRDSGANVLTF	TGTGCCAGCAGCCAAGATAGGGACTCTGGGGCCAACGTCCTGACTTTC
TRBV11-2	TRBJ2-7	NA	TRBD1	CASSWGQGAYEQYF	TGTGCCAGCAGCTGGGGACAGGGCGCCTACGAGCAGTACTTC
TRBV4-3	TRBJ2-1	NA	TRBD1	CASSTMTGYEQFF	TGCGCCAGTTCCACGATGACAGGGTATGAGCAGTTCTTC
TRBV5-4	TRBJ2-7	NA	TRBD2	CASSLSLAGGFEQYF	TGTGCCAGCAGCTTGAGTTTAGCGGGAGGGTTTGAGCAGTACTTC
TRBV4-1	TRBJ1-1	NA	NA	CASSQGPLGRRMNTEAFF	TGCGCCAGCAGCCAAGGGCCGTTGGGACGGCGAATGAACACTGAAGCTTTCTTT
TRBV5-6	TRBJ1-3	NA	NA	CASSLSSPLSGNTIYF	TGTGCCAGCAGCTTGAGTAGCCCCCTCTCTGGAAACACCATATATTTT
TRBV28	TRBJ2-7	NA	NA	CASSEASYEQYF	TGTGCCAGCAGTGAAGCTAGTTACGAGCAGTACTTC
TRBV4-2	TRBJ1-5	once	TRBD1	CASSQDRETNQPQHF	TGTGCCAGCAGCCAGGACAGGGAGACAAATCAGCCCCAGCATTTT
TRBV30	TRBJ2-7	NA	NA	CAWKDYEQYF	TGTGCCTGGAAAGACTACGAGCAGTACTTC
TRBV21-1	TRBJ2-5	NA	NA	CATQAGRETQYF	TGTGCCACCCAGGCAGGGAGAGAGACCCAGTACTTC
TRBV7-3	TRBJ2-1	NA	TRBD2	CASSLPGAGGGGNEQFF	TGTGCCAGCAGCTTACCCGGGGCGGGAGGAGGAGGGAATGAGCAGTTCTTC
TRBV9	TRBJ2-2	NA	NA	CASSQRGNRGGELFF	TGTGCCAGCAGCCAAAGGGGAAACCGAGGCGGGGAGCTGTTTTTT
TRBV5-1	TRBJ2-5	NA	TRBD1	CASSSGTDQETQYF	TGCGCCAGCAGCTCCGGGACAGATCAAGAGACCCAGTACTTC
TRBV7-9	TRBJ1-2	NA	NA	CASILSAGTFLSYTF	TGTGCCAGCATCCTGTCGGCAGGGACCTTTTTAAGCTACACCTTC
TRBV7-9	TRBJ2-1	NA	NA	CASSLDRVLRNEQFF	TGTGCCAGCAGCTTAGATCGGGTTCTTAGGAATGAGCAGTTCTTC
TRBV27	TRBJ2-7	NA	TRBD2	CASSTRLAVGLEQYF	TGTGCCAGCAGTACCCGACTAGCGGTGGGGCTCGAGCAGTACTTC
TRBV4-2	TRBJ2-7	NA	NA	CASSQDMDSPGEQYF	TGTGCCAGCAGCCAAGATATGGACAGCCCGGGAGAGCAGTACTTC
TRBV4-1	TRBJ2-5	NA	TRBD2	CASASSGGAGPSETQYF	TGCGCCAGCGCATCTAGCGGGGGGGCCGGTCCGTCAGAGACCCAGTACTTC
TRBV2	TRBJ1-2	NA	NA	CASSEGRGGIYGYTF	TGTGCCAGCAGTGAAGGCAGGGGAGGAATATATGGCTACACCTTC
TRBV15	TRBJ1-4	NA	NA	CATSRKDEKLFF	TGTGCCACCAGCAGAAAAGATGAAAAACTGTTTTTT
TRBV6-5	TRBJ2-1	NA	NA	CASRPGVTSYNEQFF	TGTGCCAGCAGACCAGGGGTTACATCCTACAATGAGCAGTTCTTC
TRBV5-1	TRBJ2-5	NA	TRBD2	CASRSLAGNQETQYF	TGCGCCAGCAGGTCGCTAGCGGGTAATCAAGAGACCCAGTACTTC
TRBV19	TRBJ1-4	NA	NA	CASSPLRDANEKLFF	TGTGCCAGTAGTCCTCTCCGGGACGCTAATGAAAAACTGTTTTTT
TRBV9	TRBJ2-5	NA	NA	CASSRGSHQETQYF	TGTGCCAGCAGCAGAGGTTCTCACCAAGAGACCCAGTACTTC
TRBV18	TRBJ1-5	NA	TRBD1	CASSPGQLNQPQHF	TGTGCCAGCTCACCGGGACAGCTCAATCAGCCCCAGCATTTT
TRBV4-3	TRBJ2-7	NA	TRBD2	CASSQGVAGVSSYEQYF	TGCGCCAGCAGCCAAGGGGTAGCGGGAGTGAGCTCCTACGAGCAGTACTTC
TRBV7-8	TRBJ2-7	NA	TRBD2	CASSFNSGGSLYEQYF	TGTGCCAGCAGCTTCAATAGTGGCGGGAGTTTATACGAGCAGTACTTC
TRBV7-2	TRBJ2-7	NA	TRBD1	CASSLRQGFSYEQYF	TGTGCCAGCAGCTTAAGACAGGGTTTCTCCTACGAGCAGTACTTC
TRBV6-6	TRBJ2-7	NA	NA	CASRDSGVRAYEQYF	TGTGCCAGCAGGGACTCAGGGGTTCGGGCCTACGAGCAGTACTTC
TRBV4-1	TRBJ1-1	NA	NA	CASSQDGSGADTEAFF	TGCGCCAGCAGCCAAGATGGTTCGGGGGCGGACACTGAAGCTTTCTTT
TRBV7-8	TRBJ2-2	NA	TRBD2	CASSLGGTSGSYLRELFF	TGTGCCAGCAGCTTAGGGGGGACTAGCGGGAGCTATTTAAGGGAGCTGTTTTTT
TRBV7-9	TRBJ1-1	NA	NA	CASSLDYTSMTEAFF	TGTGCCAGCAGCTTAGACTATACAAGCATGACTGAAGCTTTCTTT
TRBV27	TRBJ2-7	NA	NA	CASSLTAGAGFSYEQYF	TGTGCCAGCAGTTTAACGGCAGGGGCAGGCTTCTCCTACGAGCAGTACTTC
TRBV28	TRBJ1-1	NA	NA	CASIPGILQVNTEAFF	TGTGCCAGCATCCCTGGGATACTCCAGGTGAACACTGAAGCTTTCTTT
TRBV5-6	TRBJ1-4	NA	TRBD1	CASSLTITRQGRGEKLFF	TGTGCCAGCAGCTTGACCATAACTAGACAGGGTAGAGGTGAAAAACTGTTTTTT
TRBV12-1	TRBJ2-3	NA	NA	CASSSNSGGRADTQYF	TGTGCCAGCAGCTCAAATAGCGGGGGCCGGGCAGATACGCAGTATTTT
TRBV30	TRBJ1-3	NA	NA	CAWSGRGYSGNTIYF	TGTGCCTGGAGTGGCCGGGGGTACTCTGGAAACACCATATATTTT
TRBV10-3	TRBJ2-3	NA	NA	CAISLGTDQTDTQYF	TGTGCCATCAGCCTCGGGACGGATCAAACGGATACGCAGTATTTT
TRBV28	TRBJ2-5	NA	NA	CASRSTRETQYF	TGTGCCAGCAGATCCACTAGAGAGACCCAGTACTTC
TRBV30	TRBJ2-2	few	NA	CARDWDDTGELFF	TGTGCCCGGGACTGGGATGACACCGGGGAGCTGTTTTTT
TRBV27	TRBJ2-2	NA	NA	CASSHPGAGELFF	TGTGCCAGCAGTCACCCCGGCGCCGGGGAGCTGTTTTTT
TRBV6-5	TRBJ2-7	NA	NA	CASSFQPSTAYEQYF	TGTGCCAGCAGTTTTCAGCCGAGTACAGCCTACGAGCAGTACTTC
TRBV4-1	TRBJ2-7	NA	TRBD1	CASSQGTGVHEQYF	TGCGCCAGCAGCCAAGGGACAGGAGTCCACGAGCAGTACTTC
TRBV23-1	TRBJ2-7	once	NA	CASSLLGSSYEQYF	TGCGCCAGCAGTCTACTGGGGAGCTCCTACGAGCAGTACTTC
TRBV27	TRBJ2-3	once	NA	CASSDRAGSDTQYF	TGTGCCAGCAGCGATCGAGCGGGTTCGGATACGCAGTATTTT
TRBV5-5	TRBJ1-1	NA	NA	CASSLRPPTEAFF	TGTGCCAGCAGCCTAAGACCGCCCACTGAAGCTTTCTTT
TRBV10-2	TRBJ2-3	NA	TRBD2	CASSEGLAGRLDTQYF	TGCGCCAGCAGTGAGGGGTTAGCGGGGCGATTAGATACGCAGTATTTT
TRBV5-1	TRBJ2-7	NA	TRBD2	CASNSGPGGYEQYF	TGCGCCAGCAACAGCGGTCCGGGAGGCTACGAGCAGTACTTC
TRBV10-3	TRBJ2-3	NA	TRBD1	CAIMGDSHTDTQYF	TGTGCCATCATGGGGGACAGCCACACAGATACGCAGTATTTT
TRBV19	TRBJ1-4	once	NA	CASTQPRGATNEKLFF	TGTGCCAGTACCCAACCGCGAGGGGCAACTAATGAAAAACTGTTTTTT
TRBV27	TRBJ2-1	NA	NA	CASSLVDREVAEQFF	TGTGCCAGCAGTTTAGTTGACAGGGAGGTAGCTGAGCAGTTCTTC